This paragraph reports one T cell receptor beta chain. What it binds is unknown. Profiled with immunoSEQ multiplex PCR; TCRdb holds only in-frame clones, not every one. The profile shows about 15,000 clones, approximately 90% of them singletons. The data were obtained in a study of a mutant IDH1 vaccine in newly diagnosed glioma. Study-level background: Among treated patients, roughly 62% were male and about 40% female, and mean age was approximately 40 years. It was radiotherapy, temozolomide, or both that patients received previously, with most receiving both. The study's findings and limits: Seemingly, top peripheral T cell clonotype changes bore no relation to pseudoprogression.

Trimming took 6 bases from V and 4 from J, leaving 12 bases between them. This CDR3 region has 13 residues. Germline CDR1 is MNHEY and CDR2 is SMNVEV (reference sequence). The time point here: baseline, week 1 (first vaccination visit). Treatment described: pre-vaccination baseline after standard-of-care therapy. This sequence originates from a woman aged 40 to 50 with glioma. Some clones in this sample may be carry-over from other donors' samples. The rearrangement uses TRBV27 and TRBJ1-1; D not resolved. Sequences were derived from PBMCs, sampled from a glioma patient treated with radiotherapy, temozolomide or both. The CDR3 here is CASSPVPGTEAFF. CDR3 DNA sequence: TGTGCCAGCAGCCCCGTTCCGGGCACTGAAGCTTTCTTT.